This is a list of T cell receptor beta chains from one sample in a study of T cells in tumors after PD-1 blockade. TCRdb keeps only in-frame clones here, not all; method: immunoSEQ multiplex PCR. The repertoire holds 61,000 or so clones, with about 82% as singletons. The sequenced sample was PBMCs, obtained before anti-PD-1 treatment. All receptors come from a human donor with basal cell carcinoma. Each CDR3 is given with its conserved first and last residue. D genes are given only for firm matches. For some rows the clone size is stated as once, few or many, or as a class when expanded; others skip it.

DNA: TGTGCCAGCAGTGGGGTCTCTGGAAACACCATATATTTT
CDR3: CASSGVSGNTIYF
size: once
J: TRBJ1-3
length: 13
D: .
V: TRBV2

DNA: TGTGCCAGCAGCGTAGCTTGGGACAGCTCCTACGAGCAGTACTTC
CDR3: CASSVAWDSSYEQYF
size: once
J: TRBJ2-7
length: 15
D: TRBD1
V: TRBV9

DNA: TGTGCCAGCAGTGACCGACAGCTCACCTCCTACAATGAGCAGTTCTTC
CDR3: CASSDRQLTSYNEQFF
size: .
J: TRBJ2-1
length: 16
D: .
V: TRBV25-1

DNA: TGTGCCAGCAGCTTAGTCGCGGGAGCTGGGGCCAACGTCCTGACTTTC
CDR3: CASSLVAGAGANVLTF
size: .
J: TRBJ2-6
length: 16
D: TRBD2
V: TRBV7-9

DNA: TGTGCCAGCAGTTTAAGATCGCAGACTGAAGCTTTCTTT
CDR3: CASSLRSQTEAFF
size: .
J: TRBJ1-1
length: 13
D: .
V: TRBV12-3/TRBV12-4

DNA: TGTGCCAGCAGTTCACAGGGGAACTATGGCTACACCTTC
CDR3: CASSSQGNYGYTF
size: few
J: TRBJ1-2
length: 13
D: TRBD1
V: TRBV12-3/TRBV12-4

DNA: TGTGCCAGCAGTCCGACTAGCGGGGGATACAATGAGCAGTTCTTC
CDR3: CASSPTSGGYNEQFF
size: .
J: TRBJ2-1
length: 15
D: TRBD2
V: TRBV6-2/TRBV6-3

DNA: TGTGCCAGTAGCACTCTATCTGGGGCCAACGTCCTGACTTTC
CDR3: CASSTLSGANVLTF
size: few
J: TRBJ2-6
length: 14
D: .
V: TRBV19

DNA: TGTGCCAGCAGCCGGGACTTTCTAGCTGGGGCCAACGTCCTGACTTTC
CDR3: CASSRDFLAGANVLTF
size: .
J: TRBJ2-6
length: 16
D: .
V: TRBV5-8

DNA: TGCGCCAGCAGCTTGGCCGTTGCTAGCGGGGGAATCAATGAGCAGTTCTTC
CDR3: CASSLAVASGGINEQFF
size: .
J: TRBJ2-1
length: 17
D: TRBD2
V: TRBV5-1

DNA: TGCGCCAGCAGCTTTACGGCTAGCGGATGGGATGAGCAGTTCTTC
CDR3: CASSFTASGWDEQFF
size: .
J: TRBJ2-1
length: 15
D: TRBD2
V: TRBV5-1

DNA: TGTGCCACCAGCAGAGAGCAAGCGGGGAACGAGCAGTACTTC
CDR3: CATSREQAGNEQYF
size: once
J: TRBJ2-7
length: 14
D: TRBD2
V: TRBV15

DNA: TGCGCCAGCAGCTTGACAGCTACCGGGGAGCTGTTTTTT
CDR3: CASSLTATGELFF
size: .
J: TRBJ2-2
length: 13
D: .
V: TRBV5-1

DNA: TGTGCCAGCAGCCAAGTCCGCCACGGAGCGGAGACCCAGTACTTC
CDR3: CASSQVRHGAETQYF
size: .
J: TRBJ2-5
length: 15
D: .
V: TRBV14

DNA: TGCAGTGCTTGGGACAGCTACGAGCAGTACTTC
CDR3: CSAWDSYEQYF
size: .
J: TRBJ2-7
length: 11
D: TRBD1
V: TRBV20-1

DNA: TGTGCCAGCAGCTCGCCGGTCCGGCACGAGCAGTACTTC
CDR3: CASSSPVRHEQYF
size: few
J: TRBJ2-7
length: 13
D: .
V: TRBV5-6

DNA: TGCGCCAGCAGCCAAGATGATGAAAAACTGTTTTTT
CDR3: CASSQDDEKLFF
size: few
J: TRBJ1-4
length: 12
D: .
V: TRBV4-1

DNA: TGTGCCAGTAGTATGGCAGGTGTCTCTGGGGCCAACGTCCTGACTTTC
CDR3: CASSMAGVSGANVLTF
size: .
J: TRBJ2-6
length: 16
D: .
V: TRBV19

DNA: TGCGCCAGCAGCCAACAACCCCTAGGGGGCCAGTATGGCTACACCTTC
CDR3: CASSQQPLGGQYGYTF
size: .
J: TRBJ1-2
length: 16
D: TRBD1
V: TRBV4-1

DNA: TGTGCCAGCAGTCCGACAGGGAAGGACACTGAAGCTTTCTTT
CDR3: CASSPTGKDTEAFF
size: once
J: TRBJ1-1
length: 14
D: TRBD1
V: TRBV6-5

DNA: TGTGCCAGCAGCCAAGATTTGGGGAGGGCCCAGCCCCAGCATTTT
CDR3: CASSQDLGRAQPQHF
size: few
J: TRBJ1-5
length: 15
D: .
V: TRBV3-1/TRBV3-2

DNA: TGTGCCAGCAGCCAAGGCTCTGCTAGCGGGCTGTCCTACGAGCAGTACTTC
CDR3: CASSQGSASGLSYEQYF
size: .
J: TRBJ2-7
length: 17
D: TRBD2
V: TRBV3-1/TRBV3-2

DNA: TGTGCCAGCAGTTTCTCCCTAGCCGAGACCCAGTACTTC
CDR3: CASSFSLAETQYF
size: .
J: TRBJ2-5
length: 13
D: .
V: TRBV27

DNA: TGTGCCAACTGCCGGGACCGTGGGGAGACCCAGTACTTC
CDR3: CANCRDRGETQYF
size: .
J: TRBJ2-5
length: 13
D: .
V: TRBV5-8

DNA: TGTGCCTGGGGTGGGACTGTTCGCTACACCTTC
CDR3: CAWGGTVRYTF
size: .
J: TRBJ1-2
length: 11
D: .
V: TRBV30

DNA: TGTGCCAGCTCACCTGGCACCTTCTCAACGGGCACTGAAGCTTTCTTT
CDR3: CASSPGTFSTGTEAFF
size: .
J: TRBJ1-1
length: 16
D: .
V: TRBV18

DNA: TGTGCCAGCAGTGGACACCCAGATACGCAGTATTTT
CDR3: CASSGHPDTQYF
size: once
J: TRBJ2-3
length: 12
D: .
V: TRBV2

DNA: TGCGCCAGCAGCTTAACAAACAGGGGGCCCGGAGGCTACACCTTC
CDR3: CASSLTNRGPGGYTF
size: .
J: TRBJ1-2
length: 15
D: TRBD1
V: TRBV5-1

DNA: TGTGCCAGAAGCTTCACGGGGGCTCGGGTATTACGCGAGCAGTACTTC
CDR3: CARSFTGARVLREQYF
size: .
J: TRBJ2-7
length: 16
D: .
V: TRBV5-3

DNA: TGTGCCAGCAGCCCCGTCGGCAGGGTAAACACTGAAGCTTTCTTT
CDR3: CASSPVGRVNTEAFF
size: .
J: TRBJ1-1
length: 15
D: .
V: TRBV7-9

DNA: TGCAGCGTTAAAGACCGGCCGAGCTCCTACAATGAGCAGTTCTTC
CDR3: CSVKDRPSSYNEQFF
size: .
J: TRBJ2-1
length: 15
D: .
V: TRBV29-1